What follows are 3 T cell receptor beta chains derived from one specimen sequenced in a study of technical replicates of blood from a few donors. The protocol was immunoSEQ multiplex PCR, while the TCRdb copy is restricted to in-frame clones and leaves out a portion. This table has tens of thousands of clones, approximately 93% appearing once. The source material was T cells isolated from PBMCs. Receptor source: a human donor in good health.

CDR3 sequence reads: CASSLKIVGELFF. As DNA, the CDR3 is TGTGCCAGCAGCTTAAAGATAGTAGGGGAGCTGTTTTTT. The chain uses TRBV7-8 and TRBJ2-2; D unresolved. Trimming removed 2 bases from V and 8 bases from J, with 9 bases in between. Germline-derived CDR1 and CDR2 are SGHVS and FQNEAQ. The CDR3 has 13 amino acids.

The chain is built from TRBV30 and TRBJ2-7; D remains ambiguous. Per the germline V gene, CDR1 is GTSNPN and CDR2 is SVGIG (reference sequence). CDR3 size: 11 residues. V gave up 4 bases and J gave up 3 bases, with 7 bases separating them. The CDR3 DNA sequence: TGTGCCTGGACAGGAAACTACGAGCAGTACTTC. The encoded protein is CAWTGNYEQYF.

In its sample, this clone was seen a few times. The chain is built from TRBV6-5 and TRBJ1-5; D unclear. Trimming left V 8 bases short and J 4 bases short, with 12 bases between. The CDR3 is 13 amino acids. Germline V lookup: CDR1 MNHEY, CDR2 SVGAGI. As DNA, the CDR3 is TGTGCCAGCCGCGGACTGACAAATCAGCCCCAGCATTTT. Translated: CASRGLTNQPQHF.